This T cell receptor (beta chain) was sequenced in a study of blood T cell repertoires in COVID-19. Study in general: The cDNA or gDNA used as material had been derived from T cells, B-cell-depleted T cells, or PBMCs.

V was cut by 0 bases and J by 4 bases, with 9 bases left in between. Looked up from germline, CDR1 is GTSNPN and CDR2 is SVGIG (reference sequence). The CDR3 length is 13 residues. How the authors handled the data: It was from reference gene primer amplification that nucleated cell counts were estimated. Sequenced by immunoSEQ multiplex PCR; TCRdb stores in-frame clones only, minus some. V and J calls plus clone size are reproduced from that table; the DNA served to infer D and trimming. Of about 180,000 clones in the sample, 80% to 90% were seen once. The source material was peripheral blood. The chain couples TRBV30 to TRBJ1-2, with D possibly TRBD1 on 5 matching bases. This TCR was recovered from an elderly woman with COVID-19, enrolled during active disease. This CDR3 is CAWSVGVGYGYTF. In nucleotides, the CDR3 is TGTGCCTGGAGTGTAGGGGTCGGCTATGGCTACACCTTC. Full variable domain (rest looked up from reference TRBV30 and TRBJ1-2): SQTIHQWPATLVQPVGSPLSLECTVEGTSNPNLYWYRQAAGRGLQLLFYSVGIGQISSEVPQNLSASRPQDRQFILSSKKLLLSDSGFYLCAWSVGVGYGYTFGSGTRLTVV.